The 18 T cell receptor beta chains reported below all come from one sample, sequenced in a study of vaccination effects on CD4 cells after COVID-19. Libraries were prepared by immunoSEQ multiplex PCR; TCRdb keeps only in-frame clonotypes and omits some of them. Altogether about 18,000 clones are present, approximately 82% being singletons, with the ten largest covering approximately 20%. Their specific antigens are unknown. In the ViraFEST assay, antigen-specific CD4+ clonotypes were identified by expansion after peptide-pool stimulation. CD4+ T cell isolation took place after 10 days of culture. This individual tested PCR-positive for SARS-CoV-2 infection between March and December 2020. Two-dose BNT162b2 or mRNA-1273 vaccination was given to participants. Sequencing used CD4+ T cells from PBMCs cultured with SARS-CoV-2 spike peptides, obtained after COVID-19 vaccination. The receptors here all came from a human donor who had a prior SARS-CoV-2 infection.

The chain couples TRBV27 to TRBJ2-5; D is possibly TRBD2 (7 bases). V lost 7 bases and J lost 5, with 20 bases in between. The germline V gene encodes CDR1 MNHEY and CDR2 SMNVEV (reference sequence). This CDR3 is built from 15 residues. The CDR3 spells CASTRGGAFGETQYF. For the CDR3, the DNA is TGTGCCAGCACTAGGGGGGGGGCGTTCGGGGAGACCCAGTACTTC.

The genes are TRBV3-1 (or the pseudogene TRBV3-2) and TRBJ2-7; 7 bases line up with TRBD2. The germline gives CDR1 LGHDT, CDR2 YNNKEL (reference sequence). This CDR3 comprises 13 residues. The ends lost 4 bases at V and 3 bases at J; junction bases unmatched: 3. The CDR3 loop reads CASSRGGLYEQYF. As DNA, the CDR3 is TGTGCCAGCAGCCGCGGGGGTCTCTACGAGCAGTACTTC.

The rearrangement joins TRBV5-1 to TRBJ2-3; D uncertain. Deletions cut 0 bases from V and 3 bases from J, with 8 bases between. The CDR3 sequence is 14 residues long. The germline CDR1 and CDR2 sequences are SGHRS and YFSETQ. The CDR3 loop reads CASSLAGETDTQYF. The CDR3 DNA reads TGCGCCAGCAGCTTGGCCGGTGAGACAGATACGCAGTATTTT.

The chain combines TRBV6-5 with TRBJ2-5, with a possible D match to TRBD2 (5 bases). The germline V gene has CDR1 MNHEY and CDR2 SVGAGI. Trimming left V 1 base short and J 7 bases short, with 19 bases between. The CDR3 extends over 16 amino acids. The CDR3: CASSYYPATGKRTQYF. In DNA form, the CDR3 reads TGTGCCAGCAGTTACTATCCCGCTACCGGGAAGAGGACCCAGTACTTC.

The chain uses TRBV7-9 and TRBJ1-2; the D gene is possibly TRBD1 (5 bases). From germline, CDR1 is SEHNR and CDR2 FQNEAQ (reference sequence). The CDR3 totals 13 residues. V lost 1 base, J lost 8 bases, and 11 bases lay in between. The CDR3 coding sequence is TGTGCCAGCAGCTTAGATTCAGGGTCGGGCTACACCTTC. The encoded protein is CASSLDSGSGYTF.

There are a few counts of this clone. V is TRBV30 and J is TRBJ1-3; D remains ambiguous. Trimming pared 6 bases from V and 4 bases from J, leaving 10 bases between. The CDR3 has 12 amino acids. Per germline, CDR1 GTSNPN and CDR2 SVGIG (reference sequence). CDR3 DNA: TGTGCCTGTCCTCGCCCAGGAAACACCATATATTTT. Protein product: CACPRPGNTIYF. The full variable domain, in which reference TRBV30 and TRBJ1-3 provide the parts outside the CDR3, is SQTIHQWPATLVQPVGSPLSLECTVEGTSNPNLYWYRQAAGRGLQLLFYSVGIGQISSEVPQNLSASRPQDRQFILSSKKLLLSDSGFYLCACPRPGNTIYFGEGSWLTVV.

The chain carries TRBV6-5 and TRBJ2-2, with TRBD2 identical over 7 bases. The V segment lost 5 bases and the J segment 5 bases; nucleotides outside the gene matches: 8. CDR1 is MNHEY, CDR2 SVGAGI, per germline. This CDR3 is 15 amino acids long. CDR3 sequence: CASSRREGYTGELFF. Written as DNA, the CDR3 is TGTGCCAGCAGTAGGAGGGAGGGTTATACCGGGGAGCTGTTTTTT.

The CDR3 reads CASSLGSGNYNEQFF. The CDR3 region has the DNA TGTGCCAGCAGCTTAGGTAGCGGTAATTACAATGAGCAGTTCTTC. This rearrangement joins TRBV7-2 to TRBJ2-1; tentatively, D is TRBD2 (6 bases). Germline V CDR1 and CDR2: SGHTA, FQGNSA. Between the trimmed V and J ends, which lost 1 base and 4 bases, there was a span of 11 bases. The CDR3 length is 15 residues.

V gene TRBV14 combines with J gene TRBJ2-3; 8 bases line up with TRBD2. Trimming took 1 base from V and 12 from J; bases not matched to a gene: 6. CDR3 length equals 13 residues. Germline V CDR1 and CDR2: SGHDN, FVKESK. The CDR3 reads CASSQGMRTSQYF. The DNA of the CDR3 is TGTGCCAGCAGCCAAGGGATGAGGACTAGCCAGTATTTT. The whole variable domain, remainder taken from reference TRBV14 and TRBJ2-3, is EAGVTQFPSHSVIEKGQTVTLRCDPISGHDNLYWYRRVMGKEIKFLLHFVKESKQDESGMPNNRFLAERTGGTYSTLKVQPAELEDSGVYFCASSQGMRTSQYFGPGTRLTVL.

In its sample, this clone was seen a few times. The chain recombines TRBV25-1 with TRBJ2-1; D ambiguous. The CDR3 loop spans 18 amino acids. V was shortened by 2 bases and J by 3 bases, with 20 bases between the two germline ends. In germline, CDR1 is MGHDK, CDR2 SYGVNS. Here the CDR3 reads CASSEEGLGAAGYNEQFF. The DNA of the CDR3 is TGTGCCAGCAGTGAAGAAGGGCTCGGTGCTGCTGGCTACAATGAGCAGTTCTTC.

This clone is judged medium-sized. The rearrangement joins TRBV2 to TRBJ2-7; D call uncertain. Germline CDR1 and CDR2: SNHLY and FYNNEI. The CDR3 spans 11 residues. V was pared by 6 bases and J by 5 bases, with 8 bases between. The CDR3 loop reads CASSPYHEQYF. Written as DNA, the CDR3 is TGTGCCAGCAGCCCCTACCACGAGCAGTACTTC.

This rearrangement joins TRBV9 to TRBJ2-3, with 11 bases lining up with TRBD2. Trimming cost V 0 bases and J 1 base; bases outside gene matches: 7. The CDR3 extends over 18 amino acids. Germline V lookup: CDR1 SGDLS, CDR2 YYNGEE. Written as DNA, the CDR3 is TGTGCCAGCAGCGTAGGACTAGCGGGAAGAGGAGGCACAGATACGCAGTATTTT. It yields the protein CASSVGLAGRGGTDTQYF.

This chain connects TRBV27 to TRBJ1-1; 7 bases agree with TRBD1. The V gene end was trimmed by 7 bases and the J gene end by 0 bases; junction bases not matched to a gene: 5. The germline V gene encodes CDR1 MNHEY and CDR2 SMNVEV (reference sequence). The CDR3 sequence is 14 residues long. The CDR3 DNA reads TGTGCCAGCAAGCTAGACAGGGTGAACACTGAAGCTTTCTTT. Protein product: CASKLDRVNTEAFF.

This clone has just a few counts. V is TRBV19 and J is TRBJ1-6; 9 bases align to TRBD1. The CDR3 totals 17 residues. CDR1 LNHDA and CDR2 SQIVND come from the germline V gene (reference sequence). V was pared by 5 bases and J by 9 bases, with 14 bases of the junction left unmatched. The CDR3: CASSSTFYRGPLSPLHF. The CDR3 DNA reads TGTGCCAGTAGTTCTACATTCTACAGGGGGCCTCTTTCACCCCTCCACTTT.

This chain uses TRBV9 with TRBJ2-1; D is uncertain. Germline CDR1 SGDLS, CDR2 YYNGEE. This CDR3 spans 15 amino acids. V was cut by 0 bases and J by 3 bases, with 10 bases left in between. The CDR3 DNA sequence: TGTGCCAGCAGCGTAGGCTTAGAAGACTACAATGAGCAGTTCTTC. Amino acids: CASSVGLEDYNEQFF.

The chain recombines TRBV6-2 or TRBV6-3 with TRBJ2-1; D ambiguous. The V end lost 2 bases, the J end lost 1 base, and 9 bases lay between the germline ends. The germline V gene has CDR1 MNHEY and CDR2 SVGEGT. The CDR3 totals 15 residues. The CDR3 sequence: CASSYRAASYNEQFF. CDR3 sequence (DNA): TGTGCCAGCAGTTACCGCGCAGCATCCTACAATGAGCAGTTCTTC.

The gene calls are TRBV6-4 and TRBJ1-2; D gene ambiguous. Per the germline V gene, CDR1 is MRHNA and CDR2 is SNTAGT. The CDR3 consists of 15 residues. Between the trimmed V and J ends, which lost 3 bases and 4 bases, there was a span of 15 bases. The CDR3 loop reads CASSETAFPLYGYTF. The CDR3 DNA sequence: TGTGCCAGCAGTGAGACGGCATTCCCCCTCTATGGCTACACCTTC.

The V and J genes are TRBV6-2 or TRBV6-3 and TRBJ2-3, with D perhaps TRBD2 (6 bases). The germline V and J ends were trimmed by 0 bases and 6 bases, with 16 bases remaining between them. Germline V gene data show CDR1 as MNHEY and CDR2 as SVGEGT. The CDR3 runs to 16 residues. The CDR3 bases are TGTGCCAGCAGTTACTCGACTGAGGGAGGAGGCGATACGCAGTATTTT. It codes for CASSYSTEGGGDTQYF.